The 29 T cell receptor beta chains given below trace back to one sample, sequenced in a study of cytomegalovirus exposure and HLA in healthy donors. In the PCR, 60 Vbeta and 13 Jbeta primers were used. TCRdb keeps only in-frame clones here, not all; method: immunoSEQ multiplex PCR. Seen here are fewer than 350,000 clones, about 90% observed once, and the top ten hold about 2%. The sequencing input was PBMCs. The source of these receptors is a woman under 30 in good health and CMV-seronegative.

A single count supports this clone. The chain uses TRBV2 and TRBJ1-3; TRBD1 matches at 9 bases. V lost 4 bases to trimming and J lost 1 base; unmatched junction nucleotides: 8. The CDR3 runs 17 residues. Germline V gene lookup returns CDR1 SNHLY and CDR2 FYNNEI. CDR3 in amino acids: CASSAYTGTGSGNTIYF. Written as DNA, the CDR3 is TGTGCCAGCAGTGCCTACACAGGGACAGGGTCTGGAAACACCATATATTTT.

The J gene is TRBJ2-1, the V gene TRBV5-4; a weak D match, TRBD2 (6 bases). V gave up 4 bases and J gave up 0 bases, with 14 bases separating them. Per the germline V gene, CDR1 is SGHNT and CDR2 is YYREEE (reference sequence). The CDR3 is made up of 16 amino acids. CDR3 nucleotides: TGTGCCAGCAGCGATTTAGCGGCTAGCTCCTACAATGAGCAGTTCTTC. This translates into CASSDLAASSYNEQFF.

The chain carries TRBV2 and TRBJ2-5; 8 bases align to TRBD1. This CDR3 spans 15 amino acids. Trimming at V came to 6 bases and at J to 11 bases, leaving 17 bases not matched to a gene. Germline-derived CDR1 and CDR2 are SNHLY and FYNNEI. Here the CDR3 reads CASRDSGTGRWEQYF. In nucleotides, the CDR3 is TGTGCCAGCAGGGATTCCGGGACAGGTCGTTGGGAGCAGTACTTC.

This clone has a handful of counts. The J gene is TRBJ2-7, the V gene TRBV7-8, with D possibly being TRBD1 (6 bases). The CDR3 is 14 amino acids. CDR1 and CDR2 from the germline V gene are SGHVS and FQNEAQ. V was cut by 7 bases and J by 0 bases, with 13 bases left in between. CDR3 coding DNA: TGTGCCAGCAACCAGGGGTCACCCTCCTACGAGCAGTACTTC. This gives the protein CASNQGSPSYEQYF.

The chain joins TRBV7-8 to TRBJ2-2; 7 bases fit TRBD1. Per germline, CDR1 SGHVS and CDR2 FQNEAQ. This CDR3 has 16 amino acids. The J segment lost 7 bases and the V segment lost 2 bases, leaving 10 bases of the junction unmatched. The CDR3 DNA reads TGTGCCAGCAGCTTAATAGAGACAGGGAAGTACGGGGAGCTGTTTTTT. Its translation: CASSLIETGKYGELFF.

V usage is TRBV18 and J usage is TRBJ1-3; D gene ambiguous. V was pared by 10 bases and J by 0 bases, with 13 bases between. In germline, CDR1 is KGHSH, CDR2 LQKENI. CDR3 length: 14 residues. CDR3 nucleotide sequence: TGTGCCATCCCCGAGGATCTCTCTGGAAACACCATATATTTT. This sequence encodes CAIPEDLSGNTIYF.

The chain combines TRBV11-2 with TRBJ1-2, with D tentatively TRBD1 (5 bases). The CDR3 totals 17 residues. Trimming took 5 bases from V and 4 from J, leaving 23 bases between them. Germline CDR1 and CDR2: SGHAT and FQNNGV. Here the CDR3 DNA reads TGTGCCAGCAGCCCGGGGGAGGCTAAGGGTCTGTTCTATGGCTACACCTTC. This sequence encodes CASSPGEAKGLFYGYTF.

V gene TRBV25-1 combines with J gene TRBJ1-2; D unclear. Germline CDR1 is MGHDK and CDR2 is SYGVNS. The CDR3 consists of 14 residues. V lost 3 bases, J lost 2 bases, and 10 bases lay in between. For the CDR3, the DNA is TGTGCCAGCAGTGAGCCCGGTGCGAACTATGGCTACACCTTC. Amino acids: CASSEPGANYGYTF.

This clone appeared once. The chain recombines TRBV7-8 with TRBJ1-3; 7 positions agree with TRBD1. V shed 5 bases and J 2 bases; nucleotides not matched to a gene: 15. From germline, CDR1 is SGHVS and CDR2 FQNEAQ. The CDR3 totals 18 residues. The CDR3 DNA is TGTGCCAGCAGCGGCGAGCCTTGGGACAGCTATACTGGAAACACCATATATTTT. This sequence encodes CASSGEPWDSYTGNTIYF. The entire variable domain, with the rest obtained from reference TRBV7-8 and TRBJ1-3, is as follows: GAGVSQSPRYKVAKRGQDVALRCDPISGHVSLFWYQQALGQGPEFLTYFQNEAQLDKSGLPSDRFFAERPEGSVSTLKIQRTQQEDSAVYLCASSGEPWDSYTGNTIYFGEGSWLTVV.

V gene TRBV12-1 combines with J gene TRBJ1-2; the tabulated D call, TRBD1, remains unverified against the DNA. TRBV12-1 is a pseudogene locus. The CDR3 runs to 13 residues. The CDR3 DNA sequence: TGTGCCAGCAGCTTTGCAGGGGATGGTGGCTACACCTTC. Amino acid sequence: CASSFAGDGGYTF.

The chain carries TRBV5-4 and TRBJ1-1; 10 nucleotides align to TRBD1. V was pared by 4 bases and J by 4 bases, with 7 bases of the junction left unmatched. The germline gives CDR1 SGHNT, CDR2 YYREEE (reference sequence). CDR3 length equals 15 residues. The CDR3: CASSDDRGRGTEAFF. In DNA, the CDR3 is TGTGCCAGCAGCGATGACAGGGGGCGCGGCACTGAAGCTTTCTTT.

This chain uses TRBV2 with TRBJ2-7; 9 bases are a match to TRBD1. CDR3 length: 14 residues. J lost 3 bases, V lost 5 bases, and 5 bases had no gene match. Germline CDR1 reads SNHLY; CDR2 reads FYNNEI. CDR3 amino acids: CASSPSGQGYEQYF. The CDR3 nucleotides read TGTGCCAGCAGTCCATCGGGACAGGGCTACGAGCAGTACTTC. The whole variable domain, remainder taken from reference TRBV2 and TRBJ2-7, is EPEVTQTPSHQVTQMGQEVILRCVPISNHLYFYWYRQILGQKVEFLVSFYNNEISEKSEIFDDQFSVERPDGSNFTLKIRSTKLEDSAMYFCASSPSGQGYEQYFGPGTRLTVT.

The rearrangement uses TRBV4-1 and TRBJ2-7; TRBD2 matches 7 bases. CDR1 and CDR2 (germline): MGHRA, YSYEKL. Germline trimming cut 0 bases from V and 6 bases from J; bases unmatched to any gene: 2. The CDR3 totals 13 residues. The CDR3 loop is CASSQDGGGEQYF. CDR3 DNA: TGCGCCAGCAGCCAAGATGGGGGGGGCGAGCAGTACTTC.

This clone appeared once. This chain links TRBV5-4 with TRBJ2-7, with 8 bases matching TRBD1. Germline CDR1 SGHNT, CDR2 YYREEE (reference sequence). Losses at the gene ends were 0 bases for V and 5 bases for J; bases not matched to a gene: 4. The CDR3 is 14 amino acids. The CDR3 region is CASSLVDRGDEQYF. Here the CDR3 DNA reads TGTGCCAGCAGCTTGGTTGACAGGGGCGACGAGCAGTACTTC. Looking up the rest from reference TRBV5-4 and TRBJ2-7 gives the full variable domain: ETGVTQSPTHLIKTRGQQVTLRCSSQSGHNTVSWYQQALGQGPQFIFQYYREEENGRGNFPPRFSGLQFPNYSSELNVNALELDDSALYLCASSLVDRGDEQYFGPGTRLTVT.

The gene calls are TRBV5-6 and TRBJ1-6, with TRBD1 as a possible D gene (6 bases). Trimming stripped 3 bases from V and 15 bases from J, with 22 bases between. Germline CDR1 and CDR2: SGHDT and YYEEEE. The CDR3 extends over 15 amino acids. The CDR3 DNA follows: TGTGCCAGCAGCTCTTTGACAGGTCCGGATTTGTACCTCCACTTT. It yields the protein CASSSLTGPDLYLHF.

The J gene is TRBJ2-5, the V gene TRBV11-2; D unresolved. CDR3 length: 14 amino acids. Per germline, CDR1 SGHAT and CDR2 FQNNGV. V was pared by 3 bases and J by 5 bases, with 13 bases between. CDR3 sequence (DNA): TGTGCCAGCAGCTTGAGTCGTCCTGAGGAGACCCAGTACTTC. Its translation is CASSLSRPEETQYF.

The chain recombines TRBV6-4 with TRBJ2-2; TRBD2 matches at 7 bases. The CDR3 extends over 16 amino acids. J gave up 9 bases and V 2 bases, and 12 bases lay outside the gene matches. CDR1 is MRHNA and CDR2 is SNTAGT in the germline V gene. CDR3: CASSDGYRTSSRELFF. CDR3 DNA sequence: TGTGCCAGCAGTGACGGGTACCGGACTAGTTCCAGGGAGCTGTTTTTT.

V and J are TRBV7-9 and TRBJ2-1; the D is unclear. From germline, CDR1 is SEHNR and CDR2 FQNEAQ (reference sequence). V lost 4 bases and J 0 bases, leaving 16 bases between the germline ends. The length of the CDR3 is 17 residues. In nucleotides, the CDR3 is TGTGCCAGCAGCTCGTCAGAAATACCAAGCTCCTACAATGAGCAGTTCTTC. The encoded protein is CASSSSEIPSSYNEQFF. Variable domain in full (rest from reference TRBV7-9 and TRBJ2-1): DTGVSQNPRHKITKRGQNVTFRCDPISEHNRLYWYRQTLGQGPEFLTYFQNEAQLEKSRLLSDRFSAERPKGSFSTLEIQRTEQGDSAMYLCASSSSEIPSSYNEQFFGPGTRLTVL.

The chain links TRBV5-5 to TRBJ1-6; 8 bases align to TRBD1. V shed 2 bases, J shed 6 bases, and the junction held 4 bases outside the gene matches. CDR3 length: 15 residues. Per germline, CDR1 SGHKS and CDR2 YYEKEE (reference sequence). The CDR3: CASSLQGEGNSPLHF. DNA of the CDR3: TGTGCCAGCAGCTTACAGGGGGAGGGTAATTCACCCCTCCACTTT. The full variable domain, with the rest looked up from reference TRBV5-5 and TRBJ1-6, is DAGVTQSPTHLIKTRGQQVTLRCSPISGHKSVSWYQQVLGQGPQFIFQYYEKEERGRGNFPDRFSARQFPNYSSELNVNALLLGDSALYLCASSLQGEGNSPLHFGNGTRLTVT.

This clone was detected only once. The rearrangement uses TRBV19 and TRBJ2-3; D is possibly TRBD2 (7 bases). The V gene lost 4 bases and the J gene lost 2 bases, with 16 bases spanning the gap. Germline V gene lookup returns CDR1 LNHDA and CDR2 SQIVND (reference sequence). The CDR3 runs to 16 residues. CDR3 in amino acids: CASSTRGGAFTDTQYF. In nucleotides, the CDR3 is TGTGCCAGTAGTACGCGAGGGGGGGCGTTCACAGATACGCAGTATTTT.

CDR3 sequence reads: CASSQAGKNIQYF. The CDR3 DNA reads as TGTGCCAGCAGTCAGGCGGGCAAAAACATTCAGTACTTC. This chain joins TRBV6-6 and TRBJ2-4; maybe TRBD2 (5 bases). CDR3 length: 13 residues. The germline V and J ends were trimmed by 5 bases and 3 bases, with 8 bases remaining between them. From germline, CDR1 is MNHNY and CDR2 SVGAGI (reference sequence).

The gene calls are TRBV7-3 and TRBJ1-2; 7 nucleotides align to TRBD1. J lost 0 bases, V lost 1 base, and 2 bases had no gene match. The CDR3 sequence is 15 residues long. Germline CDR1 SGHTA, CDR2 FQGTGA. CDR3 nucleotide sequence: TGTGCCAGCAGCTTAAGGACAGGAGCTAACTATGGCTACACCTTC. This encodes CASSLRTGANYGYTF.

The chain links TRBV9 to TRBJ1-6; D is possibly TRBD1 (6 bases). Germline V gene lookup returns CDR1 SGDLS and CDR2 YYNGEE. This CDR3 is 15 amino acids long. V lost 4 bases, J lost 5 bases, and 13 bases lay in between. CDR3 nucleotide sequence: TGTGCCAGCAGCCCCGGGGACAACCATAATTCACCCCTCCACTTT. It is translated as CASSPGDNHNSPLHF.

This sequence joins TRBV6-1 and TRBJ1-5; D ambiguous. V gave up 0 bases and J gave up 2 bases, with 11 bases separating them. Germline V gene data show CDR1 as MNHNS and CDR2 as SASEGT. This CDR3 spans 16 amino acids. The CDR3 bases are TGTGCCAGCAGTGAAGCGGTCGTCGGGGGCAATCAGCCCCAGCATTTT. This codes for CASSEAVVGGNQPQHF.

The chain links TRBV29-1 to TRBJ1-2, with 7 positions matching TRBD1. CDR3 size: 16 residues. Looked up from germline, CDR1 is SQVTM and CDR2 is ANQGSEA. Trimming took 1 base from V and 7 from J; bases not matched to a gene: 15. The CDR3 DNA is TGCAGCGTTGAAGGACAGGGCAAGCTCGTTCACGGTGGCTACACCTTC. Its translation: CSVEGQGKLVHGGYTF.

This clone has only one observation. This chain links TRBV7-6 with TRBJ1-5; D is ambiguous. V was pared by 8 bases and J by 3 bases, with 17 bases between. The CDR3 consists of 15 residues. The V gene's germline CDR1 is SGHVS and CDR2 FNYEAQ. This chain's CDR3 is CASEETGALNQPQHF. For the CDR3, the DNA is TGTGCCAGCGAAGAAACTGGAGCGCTCAATCAGCCCCAGCATTTT.

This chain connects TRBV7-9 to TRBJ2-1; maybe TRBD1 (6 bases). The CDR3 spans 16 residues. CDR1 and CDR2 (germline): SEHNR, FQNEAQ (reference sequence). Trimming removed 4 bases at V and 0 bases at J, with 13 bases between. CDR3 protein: CASSSPLGGSYNEQFF. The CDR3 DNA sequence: TGTGCCAGCAGCTCCCCCTTAGGGGGCTCCTACAATGAGCAGTTCTTC.

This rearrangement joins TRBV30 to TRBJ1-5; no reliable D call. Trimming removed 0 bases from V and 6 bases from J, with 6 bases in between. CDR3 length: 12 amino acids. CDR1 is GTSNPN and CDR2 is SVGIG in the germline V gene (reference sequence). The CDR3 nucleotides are TGTGCCTGGAGTGTACTCGGTCAGCCCCAGCATTTT. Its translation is CAWSVLGQPQHF.

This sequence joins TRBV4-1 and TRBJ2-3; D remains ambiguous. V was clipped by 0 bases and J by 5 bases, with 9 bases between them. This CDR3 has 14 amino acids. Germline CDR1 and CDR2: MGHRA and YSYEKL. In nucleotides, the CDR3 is TGCGCCAGCAGCCAAGATTTCAGTAAAGATACGCAGTATTTT. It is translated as CASSQDFSKDTQYF.